This T cell receptor (beta chain) originates from a study of blood T cells in healthy people across ages. Details on this clonotype: At one end, the junction sequence differs from germline, possibly due to a read error.

Together with a sample-barcoded 5' primer, a J-beta primer mix was included in a second PCR lasting about 7 to 12 cycles. In TCRdb, the 5' RACE reads were re-called with MiXCR into one record per CDR3 protein. The repertoire includes approximately 670,000 distinct CDR3 sequences, around two fifths of them detected once, and around 30% sits in the top ten. The source is a man older than 75 in good health. Sequencing used blood.

CDR3 loop: CAGSLASGRGNEQFF. The CDR3 nucleotides are TGCGCCGGCAGCTTGGCATCCGGCAGGGGCAATGAGCAGTTCTTC. The gene calls are TRBV5-1 and TRBJ2-1; perhaps TRBD1 as D (6 bases). This CDR3 has 15 amino acids. Germline assignment: CDR1 SGHRS and CDR2 YFSETQ.